The sequence of this T cell receptor beta chain was determined in a study of T cells in narcolepsy. The length of the CDR3 is 11 residues. Trimming cost V 6 bases and J 9 bases, with 14 bases left between them. CDR1 DFQATT and CDR2 SNEGSKA come from the germline V gene (reference sequence). Generated by immunoSEQ multiplex PCR, the TCRdb table keeps only in-frame clones and is missing some. The sample carries over 25,000 clones, over 70% recorded once. The sample was memory (CD45RA-) CD4+ T cells from blood. The clonotype comes from a human donor in good health. V and J are TRBV20-1 and TRBJ2-5; D remains unclear. CDR3 amino acids: CSASAEIAQYF. In DNA, the CDR3 is TGCAGTGCGAGCGCGGAAATAGCCCAGTACTTC.